This T cell receptor beta chain comes out of a study of blood T cell repertoires in COVID-19. Overall study context: Sites across the United States, Italy and Spain contributed samples from acute and convalescent COVID-19. PBMCs, B-cell-depleted T cells, or T cells provided the cDNA or gDNA that made up the material.

The assay was immunoSEQ multiplex PCR, and TCRdb's table has in-frame clones only and misses some. The repertoire holds about 130,000 clones, with less than 90% as singletons. This clone was found once. Those who participated ranged in age from 18 to 89 years and resided in 20 to 30 US areas. Participant reports of clinical history set cohort assignment. CDR1 and CDR2 (germline): MDHEN, SYDVKM. Trimming removed 6 bases from V and 2 bases from J, with 14 bases in between. CDR3 length: 14 amino acids. The sequencing sample was made of PBMCs or T cells enriched from blood (not recorded which). The V call is TRBV28, the J call TRBJ2-7, with D perhaps TRBD1 (6 bases). This clonotype originated in a man aged 25 to 45 who had recovered from COVID-19. The CDR3 is CASSPGTPTYEQYV. The DNA of the CDR3 is TGTGCCAGCAGCCCCGGGACACCCACCTACGAGCAGTACGTC.